Below are 29 T cell receptor beta chains sequenced from a single sample in a study of T-cell memory formation after mild COVID-19. MiXCR, run by TCRdb on the 5' RACE reads, gives a single entry per CDR3 protein. The repertoire holds roughly 100,000 distinct CDR3 sequences, with 9.5% to 15% as singletons. The sequencing sample was made of PBMCs or a T cell subset sorted from them (not recorded which). The receptors were sampled from an adult woman who had mild COVID-19 (a few samples of this study predate the infection). Cell type and time point are not known.

The gene calls are TRBV5-6 and TRBJ1-1; the D is unclear. Trimming left V 2 bases short and J 5 bases short, with 16 bases between. Germline V gene data show CDR1 as SGHDT and CDR2 as YYEEEE. The CDR3 contains 15 residues. This CDR3 reads CASSFLGSRVTEAFF. The CDR3 region has the DNA TGTGCCAGCAGCTTTCTGGGATCGAGGGTAACTGAAGCTTTCTTT.

The genes are TRBV30 and TRBJ1-5, with D unresolved. The CDR3 is 14 residues long. V lost 0 bases to trimming and J lost 3 bases, with 9 bases between them. The germline gives CDR1 GTSNPN, CDR2 SVGIG (reference sequence). The CDR3 DNA sequence: TGTGCCTGGAGTGTTCAGGACGTCAATCAGCCCCAGCATTTT. Translated: CAWSVQDVNQPQHF.

This clonotype was picked up a small number of times. The chain couples TRBV5-1 to TRBJ2-7, with D perhaps matching TRBD1 (6 bases). The germline V gene has CDR1 SGHRS and CDR2 YFSETQ. The CDR3 totals 13 residues. Trimming stripped 7 bases from V and 5 bases from J, with 16 bases between. This CDR3 is CASGPDSAHEQYF. CDR3 DNA sequence: TGCGCCAGCGGACCGGACAGCGCCCACGAGCAGTACTTC.

This chain links TRBV25-1 with TRBJ2-1, with 8 positions matching TRBD1. J was trimmed by 4 bases and V by 4 bases; bases with no gene match: 3. The V gene's germline CDR1 is MGHDK and CDR2 SYGVNS. The CDR3 is 14 residues long. CDR3 amino acids: CASSGDRSYNEQFF. The CDR3 coding sequence is TGTGCCAGCAGTGGGGACAGGAGTTACAATGAGCAGTTCTTC.

The chain couples TRBV7-3 to TRBJ2-3; D is uncertain. The CDR3 loop spans 15 amino acids. Trimming removed 4 bases at V and 1 base at J, with 12 bases between. Germline CDR1 and CDR2: SGHTA and FQGTGA. CDR3 nucleotides: TGTGCCAGCAGCTCAGGATACTGGGGCACAGATACGCAGTATTTT. As protein: CASSSGYWGTDTQYF.

The chain uses TRBV5-1 and TRBJ1-1; D unclear. CDR3 length equals 13 residues. Germline-derived CDR1 and CDR2 are SGHRS and YFSETQ. Between the trimmed V and J ends, which lost 4 bases and 4 bases, there was a span of 11 bases. The CDR3 DNA reads TGCGCCAGCAGCCTTTCCGGGCCCACTGAAGCTTTCTTT. Its translation: CASSLSGPTEAFF.

This clonotype is labeled medium-sized (0.01 to 0.1%). The V call is TRBV2, the J call TRBJ2-3; either TRBD1 or TRBD2 may supply D (5 bases each). V lost 5 bases to trimming and J lost 0 bases, with 12 bases between them. Germline CDR1 and CDR2: SNHLY and FYNNEI. The CDR3 covers 15 residues. The CDR3: CASSPGTGSTDTQYF. The CDR3 DNA follows: TGTGCCAGCAGTCCAGGGACGGGAAGCACAGATACGCAGTATTTT.

This clonotype is medium-sized. The V gene is TRBV6-1, the J gene TRBJ2-3; 8 nucleotides match TRBD2. CDR1 is MNHNS, CDR2 SASEGT, per germline. The junction had 7 bases not matched to a gene; V was cut back by 3 bases and J by 2 bases. CDR3 size: 16 residues. The CDR3 DNA follows: TGTGCCAGCAGTGACCCAGCGGGGGCCTCCACAGATACGCAGTATTTT. It encodes CASSDPAGASTDTQYF.

This clonotype was counted a few times. The J gene is TRBJ2-3, the V gene TRBV11-2; the match to TRBD2 covers 8 bases. The CDR3 spans 15 residues. V shed 5 bases, J shed 6 bases, and the junction held 10 bases outside the gene matches. The germline CDR1 and CDR2 sequences are SGHAT and FQNNGV. CDR3 sequence: CASSPSAGVDDTQYF. Written as DNA, the CDR3 is TGTGCCAGCAGCCCGTCAGCGGGAGTGGATGATACGCAGTATTTT.

The chain carries TRBV20-1 and TRBJ2-7; the match to TRBD1 covers 7 bases. Germline V gene data show CDR1 as DFQATT and CDR2 as SNEGSKA (reference sequence). V lost 0 bases and J lost 3; bases outside the gene matches: 5. The CDR3 is 14 amino acids. Written as DNA, the CDR3 is TGCAGTGCTAGAGATCAGGGACAGATCTACGAGCAGTACTTC. The encoded protein is CSARDQGQIYEQYF.

The chain links TRBV29-1 to TRBJ2-7; D perhaps matches TRBD2 (6 bases). Looked up from germline, CDR1 is SQVTM and CDR2 is ANQGSEA. Trimming removed 7 bases at V and 3 bases at J, with 13 bases between. This CDR3 contains 12 residues. CDR3 amino acids: CSALGEVYEQYF. The DNA for the CDR3 is TGCAGCGCCTTAGGGGAGGTCTACGAGCAGTACTTC.

This clonotype came up a few times. V usage is TRBV6-2 or TRBV6-3 and J usage is TRBJ2-5; D is perhaps TRBD1 or TRBD2 (5 bases each). The germline gives CDR1 MNHEY, CDR2 SVGEGT. Trimming removed 5 bases from V and 4 bases from J, with 17 bases in between. The CDR3 has 15 amino acids. The DNA for the CDR3 is TGTGCCAGCAGTCCCCCAGGGAGAGGAGTAGAGACCCAGTACTTC. Encoded protein: CASSPPGRGVETQYF.

About this clonotype: This clone may be a read error of a much larger clone one base away. This rearrangement joins TRBV7-9 to TRBJ2-1; the match to TRBD2 covers 7 bases. Losses at the gene ends were 0 bases for V and 4 bases for J; bases not matched to a gene: 6. The CDR3 spans 16 residues. Looked up from germline, CDR1 is SEHNR and CDR2 is FQNEAQ (reference sequence). The CDR3 reads CASSLAAGVRYNEQFF. DNA for the CDR3: TGTGCCAGCAGCTTAGCTGCGGGAGTGCGGTACAATGAGCAGTTCTTC.

V gene TRBV7-9 combines with J gene TRBJ2-3, with unresolved D. Germline-derived CDR1 and CDR2 are SEHNR and FQNEAQ (reference sequence). This CDR3 has 13 residues. Trimming took off 4 bases at V and 11 bases at J, with 16 bases between the two ends. The DNA of the CDR3 is TGTGCCAGCAGCTCCCTATTAACGGGTTGGCAGTATTTT. Protein product: CASSSLLTGWQYF.

This clonotype appeared a few times. V is TRBV27 and J is TRBJ2-1; 11 bases align to TRBD1. V trimming: 2 bases; J trimming: 8 bases; junction bases outside the gene matches: 14. In germline, CDR1 is MNHEY, CDR2 SMNVEV (reference sequence). CDR3 length equals 18 residues. CDR3 sequence reads: CASSLRETGTGGLHEQFF. In nucleotides, the CDR3 is TGTGCCAGCAGTTTAAGGGAAACCGGGACAGGGGGTTTGCATGAGCAGTTCTTC.

Only a few counts were recorded for this clonotype. This chain joins TRBV7-9 and TRBJ2-1; D may match TRBD1 or TRBD2 (6 bases each). Trimming stripped 1 base from V and 5 bases from J, with 15 bases between. Looked up from germline, CDR1 is SEHNR and CDR2 is FQNEAQ (reference sequence). The CDR3 has 16 residues. The CDR3 sequence is CASSLGIGGLDNEQFF. The CDR3 DNA is TGTGCCAGCAGCTTAGGGATAGGGGGGCTGGACAATGAGCAGTTCTTC.

This clonotype was observed a few times. The rearrangement uses TRBV25-1 and TRBJ1-1, with D hard to call. V was trimmed by 8 bases and J by 0 bases, leaving 16 bases between them. From germline, CDR1 is MGHDK and CDR2 SYGVNS. The CDR3 totals 15 residues. CDR3 DNA sequence: TGTGCCAGCTCGCCCATTCGTGGGGTGAACACTGAAGCTTTCTTT. Protein: CASSPIRGVNTEAFF.

This clonotype was recorded at least ten times. The rearrangement uses TRBV4-1 and TRBJ1-1; D not resolved. The CDR3 has 12 amino acids. Germline CDR1 reads MGHRA; CDR2 reads YSYEKL. V was trimmed by 1 base and J by 4 bases, leaving 4 bases between them. The DNA for the CDR3 is TGCGCCAGCAGCCAAGTGGGCACTGAAGCTTTCTTT. It specifies CASSQVGTEAFF.

J is TRBJ2-3 and V is TRBV20-1; a weak D match, TRBD2 (6 bases). The CDR3 has 13 amino acids. The V end was cut by 4 bases, the J end by 0 bases, with 8 bases between. Germline-derived CDR1 and CDR2 are DFQATT and SNEGSKA (reference sequence). CDR3 in amino acids: CSANSGSTDTQYF. Written as DNA, the CDR3 is TGCAGTGCTAATAGCGGCAGCACAGATACGCAGTATTTT.

V usage is TRBV29-1 and J usage is TRBJ1-1; the D is unclear. CDR3 length equals 13 residues. Looked up from germline, CDR1 is SQVTM and CDR2 is ANQGSEA. The V end was cut by 3 bases, the J end by 0 bases, with 8 bases between. CDR3 nucleotide sequence: TGCAGCGTTGATAACGGTTTGAACACTGAAGCTTTCTTT. Translating it yields CSVDNGLNTEAFF.

The J gene is TRBJ2-1, the V gene TRBV7-8; tentatively, D is TRBD2 (5 bases). The ends were cut back, 4 bases at V and 1 base at J, with 17 bases in the middle. This CDR3 contains 17 residues. The germline V gene encodes CDR1 SGHVS and CDR2 FQNEAQ. Here the CDR3 reads CASSSPGESLSYNEQFF. The CDR3 nucleotides are TGTGCCAGCAGCTCACCTGGGGAGAGTCTATCCTACAATGAGCAGTTCTTC. The entire variable domain, with the rest obtained from reference TRBV7-8 and TRBJ2-1, is as follows: GAGVSQSPRYKVAKRGQDVALRCDPISGHVSLFWYQQALGQGPEFLTYFQNEAQLDKSGLPSDRFFAERPEGSVSTLKIQRTQQEDSAVYLCASSSPGESLSYNEQFFGPGTRLTVL.

This clonotype has just a few counts. The gene calls are TRBV11-3 and TRBJ2-2, with 9 bases lining up with TRBD1. The CDR3 is made up of 16 amino acids. V dropped 5 bases and J dropped 1; count of bases not matched to a gene: 5. Looked up from germline, CDR1 is SGHNT and CDR2 is YENEEA. The CDR3 DNA follows: TGTGCCAGCAGCCCGTGGACAGGGGAGAACACCGGGGAGCTGTTTTTT. Amino acids: CASSPWTGENTGELFF. The full variable domain, its missing parts supplied by reference TRBV11-3 and TRBJ2-2, is EAGVVQSPRYKIIEKKQPVAFWCNPISGHNTLYWYLQNLGQGPELLIRYENEEAVDDSQLPKDRFSAERLKGVDSTLKIQPAELGDSAVYLCASSPWTGENTGELFFGEGSRLTVL.

The chain couples TRBV7-9 to TRBJ1-2; tentatively, D is TRBD1 (5 bases). Germline V gene sequence: CDR1 SEHNR, CDR2 FQNEAQ (reference sequence). This CDR3 has 15 amino acids. Trimming pared 0 bases from V and 13 bases from J, leaving 21 bases between. CDR3 DNA sequence: TGTGCCAGCAGCTTAGCGGGCTGGGAGAGGGGAGGAAGCACCTTC. Translated, it gives CASSLAGWERGGSTF.

The chain employs TRBV7-9 and TRBJ2-5; tentative D call: TRBD1 (5 bases). Per the germline V gene, CDR1 is SEHNR and CDR2 is FQNEAQ (reference sequence). The ends were cut back, 4 bases at V and 5 bases at J, with 17 bases in the middle. The CDR3 contains 15 residues. CDR3 in amino acids: CASSSFLRAGETQYF. DNA for the CDR3: TGTGCCAGCAGCTCCTTCCTTAGGGCAGGGGAGACCCAGTACTTC.

The table lists this clonotype with many counts. The chain combines TRBV5-1 with TRBJ2-5; 7 bases fit TRBD1. The CDR3 is made up of 15 amino acids. V dropped 1 base and J dropped 4; count of bases not matched to a gene: 7. Germline CDR1 is SGHRS and CDR2 is YFSETQ. CDR3 sequence reads: CASSLTGVRGETQYF. The CDR3, as DNA: TGCGCCAGCAGCTTGACAGGGGTGAGGGGAGAGACCCAGTACTTC. Full variable domain (outside the CDR3, taken from reference TRBV5-1 and TRBJ2-5): KAGVTQTPRYLIKTRGQQVTLSCSPISGHRSVSWYQQTPGQGLQFLFEYFSETQRNKGNFPGRFSGRQFSNSRSEMNVSTLELGDSALYLCASSLTGVRGETQYFGPGTRLLVL.

This clonotype was counted a few times. The chain links TRBV3-1 to TRBJ2-1, with 11 bases aligning to TRBD2. The CDR3 is 15 residues long. Germline V gene data show CDR1 as LGHDT and CDR2 as YNNKEL (reference sequence). V was clipped by 0 bases and J by 8 bases; unmatched bases: 3. The CDR3 loop is CASSQEGTSGHEQFF. The CDR3 region has the DNA TGTGCCAGCAGCCAAGAGGGGACTAGCGGCCATGAGCAGTTCTTC.

This chain's CDR3 is CASSLTVQGDRDTQYF. The CDR3 DNA reads TGTGCCAGCAGTTTAACGGTCCAGGGAGACAGAGATACGCAGTATTTT. The gene calls are TRBV12-3 or TRBV12-4 and TRBJ2-3, with D tentatively TRBD1 or TRBD2 (5 bases each). This CDR3 region has 16 residues. V dropped 2 bases and J dropped 5 bases, with 17 bases sitting between them.

V gene TRBV11-2 combines with J gene TRBJ2-2; 10 bases align to TRBD2. Germline CDR1 is SGHAT and CDR2 is FQNNGV. V gave up 1 base and J gave up 7 bases; unmatched junction bases: 12. The CDR3 spans 18 residues. CDR3 amino acids: CASSLGVRLAGEFGELFF. The CDR3 region has the DNA TGTGCCAGCAGCTTAGGGGTTCGGCTAGCGGGAGAGTTCGGGGAGCTGTTTTTT.

This clonotype appeared a few times. The chain combines TRBV7-7 with TRBJ2-7, with 7 nucleotides matching TRBD1. Germline assignment: CDR1 SSHAT and CDR2 FNYEAQ (reference sequence). The CDR3 has 15 amino acids. V lost 1 base and J lost 2; bases outside the gene matches: 5. The CDR3 DNA reads TGTGCCAGCAGCTTAGGACAGGGCGATACCTACGAGCAGTACTTC. It is translated as CASSLGQGDTYEQYF.